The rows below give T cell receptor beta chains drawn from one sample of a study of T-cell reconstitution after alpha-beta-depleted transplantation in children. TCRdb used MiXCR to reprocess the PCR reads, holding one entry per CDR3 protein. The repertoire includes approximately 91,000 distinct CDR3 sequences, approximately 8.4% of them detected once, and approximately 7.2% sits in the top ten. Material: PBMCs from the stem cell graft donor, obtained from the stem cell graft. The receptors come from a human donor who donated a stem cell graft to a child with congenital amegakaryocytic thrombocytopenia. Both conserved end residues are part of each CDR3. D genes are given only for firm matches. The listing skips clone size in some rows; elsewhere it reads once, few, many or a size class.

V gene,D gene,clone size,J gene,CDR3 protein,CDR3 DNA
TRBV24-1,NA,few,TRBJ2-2,CATSDLYTGELFF,TGTGCCACCAGTGATTTGTACACCGGGGAGCTGTTTTTT
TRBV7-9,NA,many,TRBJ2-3,CAGETPTGADTQYF,TGTGCCGGGGAGACGCCAACTGGCGCAGATACGCAGTATTTT
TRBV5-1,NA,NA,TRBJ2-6,CASSPTSGGPYSGANVLTF,TGCGCCAGCAGCCCAACCTCAGGGGGGCCCTACTCTGGGGCCAACGTCCTGACTTTC
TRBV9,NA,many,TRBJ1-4,CASSATATNEKLFF,TGTGCCAGCAGCGCGACAGCCACTAATGAAAAACTGTTTTTT
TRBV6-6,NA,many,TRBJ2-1,CASIPDPYNEQFF,TGTGCCAGCATCCCTGATCCCTACAATGAGCAGTTCTTC
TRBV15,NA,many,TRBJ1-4,CATSRGEISNEKLFF,TGTGCCACCAGCAGAGGGGAAATCTCTAATGAAAAACTGTTTTTT
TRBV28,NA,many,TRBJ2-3,CASSFDQGLATDTQYF,TGTGCCAGCAGTTTCGATCAAGGACTTGCCACAGATACGCAGTATTTT
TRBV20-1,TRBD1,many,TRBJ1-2,CSARRRTGGKYRYTF,TGCAGTGCTAGGCGCCGTACAGGGGGCAAATACCGTTACACCTTC
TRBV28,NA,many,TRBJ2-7,CASSLGDFEQYF,TGTGCCAGCAGTTTAGGGGATTTCGAGCAGTACTTC
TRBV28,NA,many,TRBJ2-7,CASISNSYEQYF,TGTGCCAGCATCTCAAACTCCTACGAGCAGTACTTC
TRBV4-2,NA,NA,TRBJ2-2,CASSQDGPNTGELFF,TGTGCCAGCAGCCAAGATGGCCCGAACACCGGGGAGCTGTTTTTT
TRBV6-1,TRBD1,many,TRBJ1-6,CASSGRTGANSPLHF,TGTGCCAGCAGCGGTAGGACAGGAGCTAATTCACCCCTCCACTTT
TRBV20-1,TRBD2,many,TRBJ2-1,CSARDGGGRPSYNEQFF,TGCAGTGCTAGAGATGGGGGCGGGAGGCCATCATACAATGAGCAGTTCTTC
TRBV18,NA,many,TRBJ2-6,CASSEAAGANVLTF,TGTGCCAGCTCAGAAGCAGCTGGGGCCAACGTCCTGACTTTC
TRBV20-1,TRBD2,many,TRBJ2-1,CSATWGLAGDGNEQFF,TGCAGTGCTACCTGGGGACTAGCGGGAGATGGCAATGAGCAGTTCTTC
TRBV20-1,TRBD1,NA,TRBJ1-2,CSAPRTGPFNYGYTF,TGCAGTGCTCCCCGGACAGGGCCTTTCAACTATGGCTACACCTTC
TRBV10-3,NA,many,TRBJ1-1,CAISHTGSETEAFF,TGTGCCATCAGTCACACAGGGTCTGAGACTGAAGCTTTCTTT
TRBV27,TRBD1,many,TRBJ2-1,CASSSGTGTVKRQFF,TGTGCCAGCAGTTCCGGGACAGGGACCGTGAAGCGGCAGTTCTTC
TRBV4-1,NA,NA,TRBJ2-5,CASSHSILRDRKETQYF,TGCGCCAGCAGCCACAGCATCCTCCGGGATAGAAAAGAGACCCAGTACTTC
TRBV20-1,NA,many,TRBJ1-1,CSASWDTNTEAFF,TGCAGTGCTAGTTGGGACACGAACACTGAAGCTTTCTTT
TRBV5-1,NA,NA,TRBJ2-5,CASSVRTAQETQYF,TGCGCCAGCAGCGTGAGGACAGCCCAAGAGACCCAGTACTTC
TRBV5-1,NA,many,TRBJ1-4,CASSPTQAKNEKLFF,TGCGCCAGCAGCCCGACACAGGCTAAGAATGAAAAACTGTTTTTT